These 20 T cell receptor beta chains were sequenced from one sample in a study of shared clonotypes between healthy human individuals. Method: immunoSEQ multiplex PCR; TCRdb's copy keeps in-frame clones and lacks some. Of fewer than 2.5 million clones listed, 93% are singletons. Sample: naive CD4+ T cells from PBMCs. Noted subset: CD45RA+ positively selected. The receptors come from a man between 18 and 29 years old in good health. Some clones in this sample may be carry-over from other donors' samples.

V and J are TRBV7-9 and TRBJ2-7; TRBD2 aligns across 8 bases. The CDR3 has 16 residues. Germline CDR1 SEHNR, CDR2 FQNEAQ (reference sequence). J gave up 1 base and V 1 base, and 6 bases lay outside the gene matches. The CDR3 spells CASSLVRPSGSYEQYF. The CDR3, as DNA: TGTGCCAGCAGCTTAGTCCGACCTAGCGGGTCCTACGAGCAGTACTTC.

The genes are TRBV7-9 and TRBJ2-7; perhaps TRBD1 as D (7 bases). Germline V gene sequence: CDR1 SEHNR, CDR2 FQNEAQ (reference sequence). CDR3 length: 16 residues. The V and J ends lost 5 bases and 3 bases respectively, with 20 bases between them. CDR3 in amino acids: CASSPGGLQVGYEQYF. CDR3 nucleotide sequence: TGTGCCAGCAGCCCAGGGGGACTGCAAGTGGGCTACGAGCAGTACTTC.

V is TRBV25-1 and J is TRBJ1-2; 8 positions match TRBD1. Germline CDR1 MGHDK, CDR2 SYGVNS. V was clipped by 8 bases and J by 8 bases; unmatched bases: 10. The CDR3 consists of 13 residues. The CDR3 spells CASVAQGASGYTF. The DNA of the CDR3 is TGTGCCAGCGTAGCGCAGGGGGCGAGCGGCTACACCTTC.

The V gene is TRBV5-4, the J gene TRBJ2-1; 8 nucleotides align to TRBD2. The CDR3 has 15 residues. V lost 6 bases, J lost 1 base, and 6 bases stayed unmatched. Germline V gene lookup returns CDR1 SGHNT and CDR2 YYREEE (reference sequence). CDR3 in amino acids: CASTGLAGSYNEQFF. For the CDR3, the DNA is TGTGCCAGCACCGGACTAGCTGGATCCTACAATGAGCAGTTCTTC.

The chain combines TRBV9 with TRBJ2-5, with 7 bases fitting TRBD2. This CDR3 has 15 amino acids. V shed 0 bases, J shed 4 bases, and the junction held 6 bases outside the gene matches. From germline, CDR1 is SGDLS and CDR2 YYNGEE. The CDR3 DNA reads TGTGCCAGCAGCGTAGGCGGGAGTGGGATAGAGACCCAGTACTTC. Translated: CASSVGGSGIETQYF. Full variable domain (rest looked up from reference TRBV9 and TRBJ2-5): DSGVTQTPKHLITATGQRVTLRCSPRSGDLSVYWYQQSLDQGLQFLIQYYNGEERAKGNILERFSAQQFPDLHSELNLSSLELGDSALYFCASSVGGSGIETQYFGPGTRLLVL.

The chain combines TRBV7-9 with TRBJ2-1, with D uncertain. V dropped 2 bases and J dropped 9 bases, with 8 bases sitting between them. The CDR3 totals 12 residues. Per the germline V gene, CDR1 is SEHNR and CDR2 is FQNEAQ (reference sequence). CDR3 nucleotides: TGTGCCAGCAGCTTAATCTATTCTGAGCAGTTCTTC. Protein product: CASSLIYSEQFF.

CDR3 amino acids: CASHERAGLSYEQYF. The CDR3 coding sequence is TGTGCCAGCCACGAAAGGGCCGGGCTATCCTACGAGCAGTACTTC. V usage is TRBV28 and J usage is TRBJ2-7; D uncertain. The CDR3 totals 15 residues. Germline values: CDR1 MDHEN, CDR2 SYDVKM. Trimming shortened V by 8 bases and J by 1 base, and 18 bases separated the two germline ends. Together with reference TRBV28 and TRBJ2-7, the CDR3 gives the full variable domain: DVKVTQSSRYLVKRTGEKVFLECVQDMDHENMFWYRQDPGLGLRLIYFSYDVKMKEKGDIPEGYSVSREKKERFSLILESASTNQTSMYLCASHERAGLSYEQYFGPGTRLTVT.

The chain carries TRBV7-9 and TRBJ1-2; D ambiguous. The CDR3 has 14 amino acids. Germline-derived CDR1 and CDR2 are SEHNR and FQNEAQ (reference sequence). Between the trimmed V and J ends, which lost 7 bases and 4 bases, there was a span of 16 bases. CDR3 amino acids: CASTPLPSPYGYTF. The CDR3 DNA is TGTGCCAGCACCCCACTCCCTTCTCCCTATGGCTACACCTTC.

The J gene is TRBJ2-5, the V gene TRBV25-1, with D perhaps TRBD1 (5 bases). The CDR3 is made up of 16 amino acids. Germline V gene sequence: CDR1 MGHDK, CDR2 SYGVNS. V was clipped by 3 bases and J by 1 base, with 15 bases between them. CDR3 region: CASSDETRVLQETQYF. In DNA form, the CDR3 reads TGTGCCAGCAGTGACGAAACCAGGGTCCTCCAAGAGACCCAGTACTTC.

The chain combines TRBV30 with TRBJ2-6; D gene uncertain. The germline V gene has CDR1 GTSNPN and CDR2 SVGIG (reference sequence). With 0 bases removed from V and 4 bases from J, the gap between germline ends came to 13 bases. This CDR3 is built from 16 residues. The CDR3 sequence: CAWSVPSRRGANVLTF. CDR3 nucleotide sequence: TGTGCCTGGAGTGTACCGTCCCGGCGGGGGGCCAACGTCCTGACTTTC.

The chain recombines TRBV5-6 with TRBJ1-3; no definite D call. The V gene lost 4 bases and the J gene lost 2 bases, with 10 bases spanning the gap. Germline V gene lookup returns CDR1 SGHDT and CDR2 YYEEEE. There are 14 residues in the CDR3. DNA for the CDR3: TGTGCCAGCAGCGAGCGGAAGGCTGGAAACACCATATATTTT. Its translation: CASSERKAGNTIYF.

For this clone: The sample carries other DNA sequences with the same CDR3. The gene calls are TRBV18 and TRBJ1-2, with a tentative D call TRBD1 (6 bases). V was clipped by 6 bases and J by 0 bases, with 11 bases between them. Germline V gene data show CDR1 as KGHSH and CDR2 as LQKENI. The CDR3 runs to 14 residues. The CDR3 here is CASSQDRANYGYTF. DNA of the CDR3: TGTGCCAGCTCTCAGGACAGAGCTAACTATGGCTACACCTTC. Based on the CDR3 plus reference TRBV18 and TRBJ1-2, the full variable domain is NAGVMQNPRHLVRRRGQEARLRCSPMKGHSHVYWYRQLPEEGLKFMVYLQKENIIDESGMPKERFSAEFPKEGPSILRIQQVVRGDSAAYFCASSQDRANYGYTFGSGTRLTVV.

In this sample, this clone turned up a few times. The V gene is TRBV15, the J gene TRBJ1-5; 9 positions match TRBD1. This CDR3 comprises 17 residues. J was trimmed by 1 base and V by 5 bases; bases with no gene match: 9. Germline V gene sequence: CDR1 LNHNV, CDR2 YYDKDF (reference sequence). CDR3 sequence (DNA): TGTGCCACCAGCGGAACGGGACAGGGCAGGAGCAATCAGCCCCAGCATTTT. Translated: CATSGTGQGRSNQPQHF.

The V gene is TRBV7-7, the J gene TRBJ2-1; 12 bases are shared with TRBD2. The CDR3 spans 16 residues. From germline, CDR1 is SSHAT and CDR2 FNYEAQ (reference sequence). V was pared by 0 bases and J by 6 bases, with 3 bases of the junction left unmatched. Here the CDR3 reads CASSLALAGGFNEQFF. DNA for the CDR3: TGTGCCAGCAGCTTAGCCCTAGCGGGAGGGTTCAATGAGCAGTTCTTC.

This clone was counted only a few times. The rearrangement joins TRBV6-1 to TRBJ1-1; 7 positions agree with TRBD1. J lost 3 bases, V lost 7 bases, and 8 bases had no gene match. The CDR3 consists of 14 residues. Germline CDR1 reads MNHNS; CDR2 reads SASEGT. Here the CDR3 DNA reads TGTGCCAGCAACCTTGGGACAGCGTACACTGAAGCTTTCTTT. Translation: CASNLGTAYTEAFF.

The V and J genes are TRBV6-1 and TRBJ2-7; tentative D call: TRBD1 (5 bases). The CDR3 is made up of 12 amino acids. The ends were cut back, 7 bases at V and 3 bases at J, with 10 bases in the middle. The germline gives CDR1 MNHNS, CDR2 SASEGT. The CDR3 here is CASTGRVYEQYF. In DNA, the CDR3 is TGTGCCAGCACGGGCAGGGTCTACGAGCAGTACTTC.

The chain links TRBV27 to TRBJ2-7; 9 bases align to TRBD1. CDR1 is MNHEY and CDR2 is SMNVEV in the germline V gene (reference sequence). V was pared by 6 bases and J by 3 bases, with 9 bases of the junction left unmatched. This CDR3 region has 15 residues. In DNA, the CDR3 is TGTGCCAGCAGCTGGTCCGGGACAGGGATCTACGAGCAGTACTTC. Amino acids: CASSWSGTGIYEQYF.

The DNA of the CDR3 is TGTGCCAGCCGTAATAGCGGGGGGCTAAGTGAGCAGTTCTTC. Protein: CASRNSGGLSEQFF. The rearrangement uses TRBV4-2 and TRBJ2-1, with 10 bases lining up with TRBD2. V lost 8 bases, J lost 9 bases, and 10 bases stayed unmatched. The germline gives CDR1 LGHNA, CDR2 YNFKEQ. The CDR3 totals 14 residues.

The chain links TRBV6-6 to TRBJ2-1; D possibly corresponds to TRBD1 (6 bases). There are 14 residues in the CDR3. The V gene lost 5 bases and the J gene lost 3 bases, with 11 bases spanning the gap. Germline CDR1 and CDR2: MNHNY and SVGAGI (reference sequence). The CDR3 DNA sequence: TGTGCCAGCAGTGAGACGGACAGCTACAATGAGCAGTTCTTC. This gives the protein CASSETDSYNEQFF.

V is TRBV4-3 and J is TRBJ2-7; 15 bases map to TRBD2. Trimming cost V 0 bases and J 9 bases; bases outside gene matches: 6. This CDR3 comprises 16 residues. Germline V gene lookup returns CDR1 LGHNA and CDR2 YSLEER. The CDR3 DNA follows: TGCGCCAGCAGCCAAGATTGGGGACTAGCGGGAGGAAGGCAGTACTTC. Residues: CASSQDWGLAGGRQYF.